A selection of T cell receptor beta chains follows, all from one sample in a study of blood T cell repertoires in COVID-19. The method was immunoSEQ multiplex PCR; TCRdb's version includes in-frame clones alone and lacks a portion of them. The sample carries 180,000 or so clones, about 86% recorded once. The sample was peripheral blood. The source of these receptors is a man aged 18-30 years with acute or convalescent COVID-19. Each CDR3 is given with its conserved first and last residue. The D gene is left open where the match is weak. Only part of the rows carry a size: once, few, many, or a class if the clone is expanded.

TGCGCCAGCAGGTTGAAGACAGGGGAGGGCTACACCTTC	CASRLKTGEGYTF	TRBV5-1	TRBJ1-2	TRBD1	NA
TGTGCCAGCAGCTCCAGGGGGCGGGTGGGTGAGCAGTTCTTC	CASSSRGRVGEQFF	TRBV9	TRBJ2-1	TRBD1	NA
TGTGCCAGCAGTTCTAGACTAGCGGGGTACACAGATACGCAGTATTTT	CASSSRLAGYTDTQYF	TRBV6-5	TRBJ2-3	TRBD2	NA
TGTGCCAGCAGTGAAGTGGTCCGGGTAGGACAGCCCCAGCATTTT	CASSEVVRVGQPQHF	TRBV6-1	TRBJ1-5	NA	NA
TGCAGCGTCCGGGACACTGAAGCTTTCTTT	CSVRDTEAFF	TRBV29-1	TRBJ1-1	NA	NA
TGTGCCAGCAGCGGGGACAGGGTTTTTGGCTACACCTTC	CASSGDRVFGYTF	TRBV12-3/TRBV12-4	TRBJ1-2	TRBD1	few
TGTGCCAGCAGCTCCGGGATCTCTGGAAACACCATATATTTT	CASSSGISGNTIYF	TRBV28	TRBJ1-3	NA	NA
TGTGCCTGGAGTGTGGCGGTGAACACTGAAGCTTTCTTT	CAWSVAVNTEAFF	TRBV30	TRBJ1-1	NA	NA
TGTGCCAGCAGGACAGGGGCCCTGACCTATGGCTACACCTTC	CASRTGALTYGYTF	TRBV5-8	TRBJ1-2	TRBD1	NA
TGTGCCAGCAGCCAACAGGGTAATGATTCACCCCTCCACTTT	CASSQQGNDSPLHF	TRBV7-9	TRBJ1-6	NA	NA
TGTGCCAGCAGCCAAGCTCGTCTAGCGGGAGAGCAGTTCTTC	CASSQARLAGEQFF	TRBV3-1/TRBV3-2	TRBJ2-1	TRBD2	NA
TGTGCCAGCATTCGGGACAGGGCGAACACCGGGGAGCTGTTTTTT	CASIRDRANTGELFF	TRBV28	TRBJ2-2	TRBD1	NA
TGTGCGTCCTGGGCCAGTGAGGCCGGGAGAGATGAAGCTTTCTTT	CASWASEAGRDEAFF	TRBV30	TRBJ1-1	NA	NA
TGTGCCAGCAGCCTTGGGACAACTTTCAATCAGCCCCAGCATTTT	CASSLGTTFNQPQHF	TRBV11-2	TRBJ1-5	NA	once
TGTGCCAGCAGTTACCACAACGGGGGGGCCTATGGCTACACCTTC	CASSYHNGGAYGYTF	TRBV6-5	TRBJ1-2	NA	NA
TGTGCCAGCAGCTTAGCAGGGGAAGGGACTAATGAAAAACTGTTTTTT	CASSLAGEGTNEKLFF	TRBV7-9	TRBJ1-4	NA	NA
TGCAGCGTTGAAGCCCCAGGCAGGGGAGGGACCTATGGCTACACCTTC	CSVEAPGRGGTYGYTF	TRBV29-1	TRBJ1-2	NA	NA